A selection of T cell receptor beta chains follows, all from one sample in a study of T-cell memory formation after mild COVID-19. TCRdb called the 5' RACE reads again in MiXCR, with one record for every CDR3 protein. Of some 160,000 distinct CDR3 sequences in the sample, 10% to 15% were seen once. The sequencing input was PBMCs or a T cell subset sorted from them (not recorded which). These receptors were taken from a man aged 18 to 29 who had mild COVID-19 (a few samples of this study predate the infection). Cell type and time point are not known. Both conserved end residues are part of each CDR3. The D gene is left open where the match is weak. Size is stated for part of the rows, as once, few or many counts, or as a class when the clone is expanded.

len	v_gene	abundance	d_gene	j_gene	CDR3aa	CDR3nt
15	TRBV12-3/TRBV12-4	-	-	TRBJ1-5	CASSFSRGSNQPQHF	TGTGCCAGCAGTTTCTCCCGAGGGTCCAATCAGCCCCAGCATTTT
14	TRBV12-3/TRBV12-4	-	-	TRBJ1-5	CASSLAGAIQPQHF	TGTGCCAGCAGTTTAGCGGGGGCGATTCAGCCCCAGCATTTT
16	TRBV4-3	few	TRBD2	TRBJ2-1	CASSQDVSGGVNEQFF	TGCGCCAGCAGCCAAGATGTGAGCGGGGGGGTAAATGAGCAGTTCTTC
13	TRBV5-1	-	-	TRBJ2-3	CASNQGSEDTQYF	TGCGCCAGCAACCAGGGGTCTGAGGATACGCAGTATTTT
17	TRBV6-2/TRBV6-3	few	TRBD2	TRBJ2-3	CASSYSPRLAVTDTQYF	TGTGCCAGCAGTTACTCTCCGAGACTAGCGGTCACAGATACGCAGTATTTT
15	TRBV18	few	TRBD1	TRBJ2-3	CASSPPGQMTDTQYF	TGTGCCAGCTCACCACCGGGACAGATGACAGATACGCAGTATTTT
11	TRBV12-3/TRBV12-4	many	-	TRBJ2-7	CASTLGYEQYF	TGTGCCAGCACCCTGGGCTACGAGCAGTACTTC
16	TRBV5-1	few	-	TRBJ1-1	CASSLAQGVGDTEAFF	TGCGCCAGCAGCTTGGCGCAGGGAGTGGGGGACACTGAAGCTTTCTTT
13	TRBV7-2	-	-	TRBJ1-1	CASQIVVNTEAFF	TGTGCCAGCCAGATCGTCGTAAACACTGAAGCTTTCTTT
17	TRBV5-1	few	TRBD2	TRBJ2-1	CASSLGTSGPWDNEQFF	TGCGCCAGCAGCTTGGGGACTAGCGGGCCCTGGGACAATGAGCAGTTCTTC
14	TRBV12-3/TRBV12-4	-	-	TRBJ2-5	CASTLGRGQETQYF	TGTGCCAGCACCCTCGGACGGGGACAAGAGACCCAGTACTTC
17	TRBV27	few	-	TRBJ1-5	CASSLRGRTNSNQPQHF	TGTGCCAGCAGTTTACGAGGACGGACTAATAGCAATCAGCCCCAGCATTTT
14	TRBV6-5	few	TRBD1	TRBJ2-1	CASLHRGHYNEQFF	TGTGCCAGTTTGCACAGGGGGCATTACAATGAGCAGTTCTTC
13	TRBV7-2	many	-	TRBJ1-1	CASTQWGVTEAFF	TGTGCCAGCACCCAGTGGGGGGTCACTGAAGCTTTCTTT
16	TRBV14	-	TRBD1	TRBJ1-6	CASSQDLGQGVSPLHF	TGTGCCAGCAGCCAAGATTTAGGACAGGGTGTATCACCCCTCCACTTT
11	TRBV20-1	many	-	TRBJ1-2	CSAAQDYGYTF	TGCAGTGCGGCACAGGACTATGGCTACACCTTC
12	TRBV20-1	few	TRBD2	TRBJ2-5	CSAAGGGETQYF	TGCAGTGCTGCGGGAGGGGGGGAGACCCAGTACTTC
11	TRBV6-2/TRBV6-3	few	-	TRBJ1-1	CASRGAPEAFF	TGTGCCAGCAGAGGGGCGCCTGAAGCTTTCTTT
13	TRBV5-1	-	TRBD1	TRBJ2-7	CASSQDRSIEQYF	TGCGCCAGCAGCCAGGACAGGTCTATCGAGCAGTACTTC
11	TRBV7-2	-	-	TRBJ1-1	CASSPSTEAFF	TGTGCCAGCAGCCCCTCGACAGAAGCTTTCTTT
15	TRBV7-9	-	-	TRBJ2-5	CASSPAGAGVETQYF	TGTGCCAGCAGCCCTGCAGGGGCAGGGGTTGAGACCCAGTACTTC
13	TRBV7-2	few	-	TRBJ1-2	CASSPNPGYGYTF	TGTGCCAGCAGCCCTAACCCGGGGTATGGCTACACCTTC
16	TRBV5-1	few	-	TRBJ2-3	CASSLEGGISTDTQYF	TGCGCCAGCAGCTTGGAGGGTGGGATTTCCACAGATACGCAGTATTTT
14	TRBV27	-	-	TRBJ2-1	CASILGQAKGEQFF	TGTGCCAGCATACTTGGGCAGGCTAAGGGTGAGCAGTTCTTC
13	TRBV7-9	few	-	TRBJ1-5	CASSTRGVGPQHF	TGTGCCAGCAGCACCCGGGGGGTTGGGCCCCAGCATTTT
16	TRBV7-9	-	TRBD1	TRBJ1-1	CASSRRGGTGSTEAFF	TGTGCCAGCAGTCGTCGAGGCGGGACAGGGAGCACTGAAGCTTTCTTT
14	TRBV19	-	TRBD1	TRBJ2-1	CASSTGTGVREQFF	TGTGCCAGTAGTACCGGGACAGGGGTGCGGGAGCAGTTCTTC
13	TRBV6-2/TRBV6-3	few	-	TRBJ1-2	CATRPTGNYGYTF	TGTGCCACCAGACCGACAGGCAACTATGGCTACACCTTC
13	TRBV15	-	-	TRBJ1-1	CATSRVGQGATMF	-
15	TRBV20-1	few	-	TRBJ2-6	CSASAVASGANVLTF	TGCAGTGCTAGTGCTGTTGCCTCTGGGGCCAACGTCCTGACTTTC
14	TRBV10-3	-	TRBD2	TRBJ2-2	CAIRLAGNTGELFF	TGTGCCATCCGACTAGCGGGGAACACCGGGGAGCTGTTTTTT
15	TRBV4-2	-	-	TRBJ1-2	CASSQVSNNAGGYTF	TGTGCCAGCAGCCAAGTATCCAATAACGCGGGAGGCTACACCTTC
14	TRBV18	few	-	TRBJ2-7	CASSPPANSYEQYF	TGTGCCAGCTCACCACCGGCAAATTCCTACGAGCAGTACTTC
14	TRBV6-5	few	-	TRBJ1-4	CASSYSPGDEKLFF	TGTGCCAGCAGTTACTCGCCGGGGGACGAAAAACTGTTTTTT
17	TRBV20-1	-	TRBD1	TRBJ1-5	CSARAETNSGGRQPQHF	TGCAGTGCTAGGGCTGAGACAAATTCAGGGGGTAGACAGCCCCAGCATTTT
13	TRBV7-9	many	-	TRBJ2-7	CASSLAVVSEQYF	TGTGCCAGCAGCTTAGCTGTGGTGAGCGAGCAGTACTTC
14	TRBV10-3	-	-	TRBJ2-7	CAIMRGQSSYEQYF	TGTGCCATCATGCGGGGACAGAGCTCCTACGAGCAGTACTTC
15	TRBV30	-	-	TRBJ2-2	CAWSVKSPNTGELFF	TGTGCCTGGAGTGTAAAAAGCCCGAACACCGGGGAGCTGTTTTTT
13	TRBV14	-	-	TRBJ2-3	CASSQSMADTQYF	TGTGCCAGCAGCCAATCAATGGCAGATACGCAGTATTTT
16	TRBV6-5	-	-	TRBJ1-5	CASSYSGVAINQPQHF	TGTGCCAGCAGTTACTCGGGAGTCGCGATCAATCAGCCCCAGCATTTT
12	TRBV29-1	-	TRBD2	TRBJ2-1	CSALAGYNEQFF	TGCAGCGCCCTAGCGGGGTACAATGAGCAGTTCTTC
14	TRBV7-9	-	TRBD1	TRBJ2-3	CASTGQGNTDTQYF	TGTGCCAGCACCGGACAGGGGAACACAGATACGCAGTATTTT
15	TRBV5-1	few	TRBD2	TRBJ2-1	CASSLWTSGGNEQFF	TGCGCCAGCAGCTTGTGGACTAGCGGGGGGAATGAGCAGTTCTTC
18	TRBV7-6	few	-	TRBJ2-4	CASSPGTKTLLAKNIQYF	TGTGCCAGCAGCCCAGGGACAAAGACTCTACTAGCCAAAAACATTCAGTACTTC
12	TRBV6-1	-	-	TRBJ1-1	CASRDTREGAFF	TGTGCCAGCAGGGATACACGGGAGGGAGCTTTCTTT
14	TRBV10-3	-	TRBD1	TRBJ1-2	CAVSNPTGDYGYTF	TGTGCCGTCAGTAACCCCACAGGGGACTATGGCTACACCTTC
13	TRBV6-5	-	-	TRBJ2-7	CASKGFPSYEQYF	TGTGCCAGCAAAGGATTTCCCTCCTACGAGCAGTACTTC
15	TRBV5-4	few	-	TRBJ2-3	CASSFGGAATDTQYF	TGTGCCAGCAGCTTCGGGGGCGCAGCCACAGATACGCAGTATTTT
16	TRBV5-1	many	-	TRBJ2-2	CASSLAGWGGTGELFF	TGCGCCAGCAGCTTGGCCGGCTGGGGCGGCACCGGGGAGCTGTTTTTT
11	TRBV7-2	few	-	TRBJ1-1	CASSLRSEAFF	TGTGCCAGCAGCTTGAGGTCTGAAGCTTTCTTT
16	TRBV12-3/TRBV12-4	-	TRBD2	TRBJ2-7	CASTLGLGLAVYEQYF	TGTGCCAGCACCTTGGGCCTTGGACTAGCGGTGTACGAGCAGTACTTC
12	TRBV2	-	-	TRBJ2-5	CASNEDQETQYF	TGTGCCAGCAATGAGGATCAAGAGACCCAGTACTTC
15	TRBV4-3	-	TRBD2	TRBJ2-1	CASSQLAGEYNEQFF	TGCGCCAGCAGCCAGCTAGCGGGGGAATACAATGAGCAGTTCTTC
17	TRBV21-1	few	-	TRBJ2-3	CASSSRAYILFTDTQYF	TGTGCCAGCAGCTCCCGAGCCTACATCCTGTTCACAGATACGCAGTATTTT
12	TRBV20-1	many	TRBD2	TRBJ2-3	CSARRGGDTQYF	TGCAGTGCTAGGCGGGGGGGAGATACGCAGTATTTT
18	TRBV4-1	few	-	TRBJ2-2	CASSQVFGGTGGDGELFF	TGCGCCAGCAGCCAAGTCTTTGGAGGAACCGGAGGCGACGGGGAGCTGTTTTTT
12	TRBV2	-	-	TRBJ1-5	CASSDRFQPQHF	TGTGCCAGCAGTGACCGTTTTCAGCCCCAGCATTTT